One sample yielded the 15 T cell receptor beta chains listed below, sequenced in a study of cytomegalovirus exposure and HLA in healthy donors. Amplification used 60 Vbeta primers and 13 Jbeta primers. Libraries were prepared by immunoSEQ multiplex PCR; TCRdb keeps only in-frame clonotypes and omits some of them. The data show roughly 120,000 clones, about 79% seen once. Sample: PBMCs. The receptors were gathered from a man younger than 35 in good health and CMV-seronegative.

The genes are TRBV25-1 and TRBJ2-3; possible D gene TRBD1, 5 bases. The V gene lost 6 bases and the J gene lost 0 bases, with 10 bases spanning the gap. The CDR3 is made up of 14 amino acids. The germline V gene encodes CDR1 MGHDK and CDR2 SYGVNS. The DNA of the CDR3 is TGTGCCAGCAGCACAGGAGCTAGCACAGATACGCAGTATTTT. Its translation: CASSTGASTDTQYF. Together with reference TRBV25-1 and TRBJ2-3, the CDR3 gives the full variable domain: EADIYQTPRYLVIGTGKKITLECSQTMGHDKMYWYQQDPGMELHLIHYSYGVNSTEKGDLSSESTVSRIRTEHFPLTLESARPSHTSQYLCASSTGASTDTQYFGPGTRLTVL.

This chain joins TRBV5-1 and TRBJ1-2; D may be TRBD1 (5 bases). Germline V gene sequence: CDR1 SGHRS, CDR2 YFSETQ. V was trimmed by 0 bases and J by 6 bases, leaving 15 bases between them. The CDR3 runs to 15 residues. CDR3 DNA: TGCGCCAGCAGCTTGGAGTATTCGGGGGGGAATGGCTACACCTTC. Translation gives CASSLEYSGGNGYTF.

This CDR3 reads CASSFGAYEQYV. For the CDR3, the DNA is TGTGCCAGCAGCTTTGGGGCGTACGAGCAGTACGTC. V is TRBV5-6 and J is TRBJ2-7; D is possibly TRBD1 (5 bases). V was clipped by 2 bases and J by 4 bases, with 7 bases between them. The germline gives CDR1 SGHDT, CDR2 YYEEEE. The CDR3 totals 12 residues.

This clone was seen more than once but under ten times. The V gene is TRBV6-5, the J gene TRBJ1-1; D might be TRBD1 (6 bases). The CDR3 totals 15 residues. Germline V gene sequence: CDR1 MNHEY, CDR2 SVGAGI. The germline V and J ends were trimmed by 0 bases and 1 base, with 9 bases remaining between them. DNA of the CDR3: TGTGCCAGCAGTTACTCGAGGGGGGGGAACACTGAAGCTTTCTTT. Protein product: CASSYSRGGNTEAFF.

The chain recombines TRBV4-3 with TRBJ2-3; 9 positions match TRBD2. The CDR3 has 14 amino acids. The V gene's germline CDR1 is LGHNA and CDR2 YSLEER. V was pared by 0 bases and J by 14 bases, with 9 bases of the junction left unmatched. CDR3 bases: TGCGCCAGCAGCCAAGATTCTAGCGGGACAATGCTGTATTTT. Its translation: CASSQDSSGTMLYF.

This sequence joins TRBV6-5 and TRBJ2-5; D is perhaps TRBD2 (5 bases). Germline CDR1 and CDR2: MNHEY and SVGAGI. This CDR3 contains 15 residues. Trimming shortened V by 6 bases and J by 5 bases, and 19 bases separated the two germline ends. The CDR3 region is CASSITTSGMETQYF. In nucleotides, the CDR3 is TGTGCCAGCAGCATCACCACGTCGGGGATGGAGACCCAGTACTTC.

The CDR3 is CASSLLAGVGYEQYV. CDR3 bases: TGTGCCAGCAGTTTACTAGCGGGAGTTGGGTACGAGCAGTACGTC. The chain joins TRBV6-1 to TRBJ2-7; the match to TRBD2 covers 11 bases. Trimming removed 5 bases from V and 4 bases from J; junction bases left unmatched: 7. CDR3 length: 15 residues. Germline V gene sequence: CDR1 MNHNS, CDR2 SASEGT.

The chain has TRBV2 and TRBJ1-5; no clear D gene. The germline V gene has CDR1 SNHLY and CDR2 FYNNEI. This CDR3 region has 17 residues. Trimming took 0 bases from V and 1 from J, leaving 13 bases between them. The CDR3 sequence: CASSEAPWPGSNQPQHF. The CDR3 DNA is TGTGCCAGCAGTGAAGCCCCATGGCCGGGGAGCAATCAGCCCCAGCATTTT.

The genes are TRBV25-1 and TRBJ1-2; 8 bases fit TRBD1. Trimming cost V 5 bases and J 2 bases; bases outside gene matches: 4. Germline V gene data show CDR1 as MGHDK and CDR2 as SYGVNS. This CDR3 contains 14 residues. This CDR3 reads CASSLTGVNYGYTF. As DNA, the CDR3 is TGTGCCAGCAGTCTGACAGGGGTGAACTATGGCTACACCTTC.

This clone was seen a few times. This rearrangement joins TRBV5-1 to TRBJ1-4; unclear D gene. There are 13 residues in the CDR3. Germline V gene data show CDR1 as SGHRS and CDR2 as YFSETQ. With 0 bases removed from V and 8 bases from J, the gap between germline ends came to 8 bases. The CDR3 nucleotides read TGCGCCAGCAGCTTGGTTCCAGGAGAAAAACTGTTTTTT. Translating it yields CASSLVPGEKLFF.

The chain joins TRBV4-1 to TRBJ2-1, with 11 bases lining up with TRBD2. The junction had 6 bases not matched to a gene; V was cut back by 5 bases and J by 6 bases. In germline, CDR1 is MGHRA, CDR2 YSYEKL. The CDR3 covers 15 residues. The CDR3 bases are TGCGCCAGCAGCTCTGGGACTAGCGGTTTCAATGAGCAGTTCTTC. It encodes CASSSGTSGFNEQFF.

There are a few counts of this clone. The chain links TRBV5-6 to TRBJ2-1; D remains ambiguous. The CDR3 runs 11 residues. Germline V gives CDR1 SGHDT, CDR2 YYEEEE. V shed 4 bases and J shed 6 bases, with 5 bases lying between them. The CDR3 DNA follows: TGTGCCAGCAGCCTTCGCAATGAGCAGTTCTTC. Translating it yields CASSLRNEQFF.

The count of this clone is one. The chain links TRBV25-1 to TRBJ1-2; D is unresolved. The germline V and J ends were trimmed by 4 bases and 4 bases, with 4 bases remaining between them. Germline V gene sequence: CDR1 MGHDK, CDR2 SYGVNS. The CDR3 contains 11 residues. The CDR3, as DNA: TGTGCCAGCAGTGTCGGCTATGGCTACACCTTC. Amino acid sequence: CASSVGYGYTF.

The V gene is TRBV10-1, the J gene TRBJ2-3; 7 positions agree with TRBD2. Trimming removed 7 bases from V and 3 bases from J; junction bases left unmatched: 13. Per the germline V gene, CDR1 is WNHNN and CDR2 is SYGVQD (reference sequence). This CDR3 contains 16 residues. CDR3 nucleotide sequence: TGCGCCAGCATTCCCACCAGCGGGATCGGGACAGATACGCAGTATTTT. It translates to CASIPTSGIGTDTQYF.

The V gene is TRBV5-8, the J gene TRBJ2-1, with D perhaps TRBD1 (5 bases). The V and J ends lost 2 bases and 7 bases respectively, with 10 bases between them. Per the germline V gene, CDR1 is SGHTS and CDR2 is YDEGEE. CDR3 size: 13 residues. In DNA, the CDR3 is TGTGCCAGCAGCTTCGACAGTTTGAATGAGCAGTTCTTC. It specifies CASSFDSLNEQFF.